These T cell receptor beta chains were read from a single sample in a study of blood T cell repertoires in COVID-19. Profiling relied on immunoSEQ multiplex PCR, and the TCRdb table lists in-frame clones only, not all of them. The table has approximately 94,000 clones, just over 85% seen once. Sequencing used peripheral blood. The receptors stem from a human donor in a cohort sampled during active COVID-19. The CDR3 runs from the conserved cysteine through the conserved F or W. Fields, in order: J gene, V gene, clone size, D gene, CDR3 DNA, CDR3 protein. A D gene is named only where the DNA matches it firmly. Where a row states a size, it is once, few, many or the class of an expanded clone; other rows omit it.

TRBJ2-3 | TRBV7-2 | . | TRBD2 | TGTGCCAGCAGCTGGGCGGGAGGAGGTACAGATACGCAGTATTTT | CASSWAGGGTDTQYF
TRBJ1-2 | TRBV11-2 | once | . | TGTGCCAGCAGCTTAGCTAGGATCTATGGCTACACCTTC | CASSLARIYGYTF
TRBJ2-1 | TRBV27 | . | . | TGTGCCAGCAGCCGGAGCAGGGGAATTTACAATGAGCAGTTCTTC | CASSRSRGIYNEQFF
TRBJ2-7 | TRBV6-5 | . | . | TGTGCCAGCAGTTACTCCTCGAGCTCCTACGAGCAGTACTTC | CASSYSSSSYEQYF
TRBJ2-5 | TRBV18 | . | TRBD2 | TGTGCCAGCTCCCGCGGGAGGTGGGAGACCCAGTACTTC | CASSRGRWETQYF
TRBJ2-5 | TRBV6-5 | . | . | TGTGCCAGCAGTTACTTACCGACAGATAAAGAGACCCAGTACTTC | CASSYLPTDKETQYF
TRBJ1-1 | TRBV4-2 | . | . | TGTGCCAGCAGCCAAGAGCTCAGGACTGAAGCTTTCTTT | CASSQELRTEAFF
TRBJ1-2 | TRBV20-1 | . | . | TGCAGTGCTAGGGGTGGGGGCGGCTACACCTTC | CSARGGGGYTF
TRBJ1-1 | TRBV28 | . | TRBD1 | TGTGCCAGCAGTTTTGACAGGGGGATTGGGAACACTGAAGCTTTCTTT | CASSFDRGIGNTEAFF
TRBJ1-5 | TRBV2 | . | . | TGTGCCAGCAGTGGCAGGGCGGGGGATCAGCCCCAGCATTTT | CASSGRAGDQPQHF
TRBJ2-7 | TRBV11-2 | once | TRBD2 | TGTGCCAGCAGCTTAGCCCTCCAGCTTACGGGAGGTCCACCCGACGGGCAGTACTTC | CASSLALQLTGGPPDGQYF
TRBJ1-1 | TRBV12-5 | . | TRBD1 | TGTGCTAGTGGTTTGGTACAGGGCAGGGGGATCACTGAAGCTTTCTTT | CASGLVQGRGITEAFF
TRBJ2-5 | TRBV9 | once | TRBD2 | TGTGCCAGCAGTCGGACTAGAGTAGAGACCCAGTACTTC | CASSRTRVETQYF